The rows below give T cell receptor beta chains drawn from one sample of a study of blood T cells in healthy people across ages. TCRdb called the 5' RACE reads again in MiXCR, with one record for every CDR3 protein. The sample contains some 930,000 distinct CDR3 sequences, roughly 29% of which appear only once. This sample also appeared in a second study, on T cells of mothers and their children.

The sequencing sample was made of blood. The receptors derive from a middle-aged woman in good health. CDR3s include the opening cysteine and the closing phenylalanine or tryptophan. Fields, in order: J gene, V gene, CDR3 protein.

j_call: TRBJ2-3; v_call: TRBV28; cdr3_aa: CASNFGGTGTDTQYF
j_call: TRBJ2-7; v_call: TRBV5-6; cdr3_aa: CASSWGQGGHEQYF
j_call: TRBJ2-1; v_call: TRBV10-3; cdr3_aa: CAISDSTSGVRDEQFF
j_call: TRBJ2-6; v_call: TRBV5-1; cdr3_aa: CASSLDTNGANVLTF
j_call: TRBJ2-7; v_call: TRBV27; cdr3_aa: CASSLSEGYYEQYF
j_call: TRBJ2-5; v_call: TRBV5-1; cdr3_aa: CASSFTQSQETQYF
j_call: TRBJ1-1; v_call: TRBV4-1; cdr3_aa: CASSQGGARLNTEAFF
j_call: TRBJ2-3; v_call: TRBV21-1; cdr3_aa: CASSKVTGGTDTQYF
j_call: TRBJ2-3; v_call: TRBV20-1; cdr3_aa: CSVTGNPQYF
j_call: TRBJ2-1; v_call: TRBV20-1; cdr3_aa: CSARDQRGTRGNEQFF
j_call: TRBJ1-3; v_call: TRBV12-3/TRBV12-4; cdr3_aa: CASSSRFVSGNTIYF
j_call: TRBJ2-7; v_call: TRBV29-1; cdr3_aa: CSVELGRGYEQYF
j_call: TRBJ1-1; v_call: TRBV5-1; cdr3_aa: CASSPGDSLNTEAFF
j_call: TRBJ1-1; v_call: TRBV7-2; cdr3_aa: CASSWARGSGTEAFF
j_call: TRBJ2-3; v_call: TRBV20-1; cdr3_aa: CSASKDSADTQYF
j_call: TRBJ1-1; v_call: TRBV27; cdr3_aa: CASSALDRVTEAFF
j_call: TRBJ2-3; v_call: TRBV6-1; cdr3_aa: CASSEVGGTGSDTQYF
j_call: TRBJ2-1; v_call: TRBV11-2; cdr3_aa: CAGSSGTAYNEQFF
j_call: TRBJ1-2; v_call: TRBV7-9; cdr3_aa: CASTPAGAGYGYTF
j_call: TRBJ2-7; v_call: TRBV2; cdr3_aa: CASSEQANEQYF
j_call: TRBJ1-1; v_call: TRBV7-9; cdr3_aa: CASSVVGGVNTEAFF
j_call: TRBJ2-1; v_call: TRBV7-9; cdr3_aa: CASSLDVTGNEQFF
j_call: TRBJ2-7; v_call: TRBV7-2; cdr3_aa: CASSTGQGRPPRAYEQYF
j_call: TRBJ2-7; v_call: TRBV2; cdr3_aa: CASSTGTQEQYF
j_call: TRBJ1-6; v_call: TRBV19; cdr3_aa: CASSIDPGNNSPLHF
j_call: TRBJ2-5; v_call: TRBV15; cdr3_aa: CATSRNSGKQETQYF
j_call: TRBJ2-1; v_call: TRBV3-1; cdr3_aa: CASSLFTGDEQFF
j_call: TRBJ2-7; v_call: TRBV20-1; cdr3_aa: CSATDRDRGTYEQYF
j_call: TRBJ2-7; v_call: TRBV27; cdr3_aa: CASSPQYFRDYEQYF
j_call: TRBJ1-1; v_call: TRBV29-1; cdr3_aa: CSVLPPGGKTEAFF
j_call: NA; v_call: TRBV29-1; cdr3_aa: CSVDRTDSYNEQYF
j_call: TRBJ1-2; v_call: TRBV6-2/TRBV6-3; cdr3_aa: CASSYLAGMDGYTF
j_call: TRBJ2-7; v_call: TRBV24-1; cdr3_aa: CATSNGQGAFYEQYF
j_call: TRBJ1-2; v_call: TRBV12-3/TRBV12-4; cdr3_aa: CASSFRQGHQLDYGYTF
j_call: TRBJ2-1; v_call: TRBV30; cdr3_aa: CAWSVGGLAAGNEQFF
j_call: TRBJ1-4; v_call: TRBV7-9; cdr3_aa: CASSSQQGTNEKLFF
j_call: TRBJ2-6; v_call: TRBV7-2; cdr3_aa: CASSPLSSGANVPTF
j_call: TRBJ1-2; v_call: TRBV6-1; cdr3_aa: CASSEGRGTGKYGYTF
j_call: TRBJ1-6; v_call: TRBV27; cdr3_aa: CASSLEGKNSPLHF
j_call: TRBJ2-1; v_call: TRBV5-1; cdr3_aa: CASSSGLAGDNEQFF